These T cell receptor beta chains were read from a single sample in a study of shared clonotypes between healthy human individuals. Using immunoSEQ multiplex PCR, the repertoire was profiled, and TCRdb retains in-frame clones only, with some absent. The repertoire has about 2,200,000 clones, 85% to 95% of them found once; the top ten carry under 2%. Material for sequencing was naive CD8+ T cells from PBMCs. These receptors all come from a man between 18 and 29 years old in good health. Some clones in this sample may be carry-over from other donors' samples. CDR3s include the opening cysteine and the closing phenylalanine or tryptophan. Fields, in order: CDR3 length, clone size, J gene, D gene, V gene, CDR3 DNA, CDR3 protein. D genes are given only for firm matches. Clone size appears in some rows only: once, few, many, or a class for an expanded clone.

>10|NA|TRBJ1-4|NA|TRBV6-6
TGTGCCAGCCGGGGTGAAAAACTGTTTTTT
CASRGEKLFF
>15|NA|TRBJ1-5|NA|TRBV13
TGTGCCAGCAGCTTTACAGGACCCAGCAATCAGCCCCAGCATTTT
CASSFTGPSNQPQHF
>14|NA|TRBJ2-3|NA|TRBV5-1
TGCGCCAGCAGCTTCGGACCGATCACAGATACGCAGTATTTT
CASSFGPITDTQYF
>14|NA|TRBJ1-1|NA|TRBV14
TGTGCCAGCAGCCGTCATTCCATGAACACTGAAGCTTTCTTT
CASSRHSMNTEAFF
>14|NA|TRBJ2-5|TRBD2|TRBV27
TGTGCCAGCAGTTTATTAGCGGGCCTGAGGGCCCAGTACTTC
CASSLLAGLRAQYF
>16|NA|TRBJ2-4|TRBD2|TRBV2
TGTGCCAGCGACTTCGGGACTAGCGGGGCCAAAAACATTCAGTACTTC
CASDFGTSGAKNIQYF
>15|NA|TRBJ2-1|NA|TRBV7-9
TGTGCCAGCAGCTTAGTTCCCCTAGTCGACAATGAGCAGTTCTTC
CASSLVPLVDNEQFF
>15|NA|TRBJ2-7|NA|TRBV4-3
TGCGCCAGCAGCCAAGGTTGGACCCCAGCCTACGAGCAGTACTTC
CASSQGWTPAYEQYF
>14|NA|TRBJ2-7|NA|TRBV9
TGTGCCAGCACACCCGGGGGATCGATGGACGAGCAGTACTTC
CASTPGGSMDEQYF
>13|few|TRBJ1-2|NA|TRBV28
TGTGCCACCCTGAGAGGGGACATCTATGGCTACACCTTC
CATLRGDIYGYTF
>14|NA|TRBJ1-2|NA|TRBV9
TGTGCCAGCAGCCCCGGAGGGCAGGGGAATGGCTACACCTTC
CASSPGGQGNGYTF
>16|once|TRBJ2-2|TRBD2|TRBV9
TGTGCCAGCAGCCCCGGACTAGCGGGACTAGACGGGGAGCTGTTTTTT
CASSPGLAGLDGELFF
>14|NA|TRBJ2-4|NA|TRBV6-5
TGTGCCAGCAGGGACCTTGGAGCCGAAAACATTCAGTACTTC
CASRDLGAENIQYF
>15|NA|TRBJ2-7|TRBD2|TRBV7-3
TGTGCCAGCAGCTTGGGAGCGGGAGGGCCTTACGAGCAGTACTTC
CASSLGAGGPYEQYF
>16|NA|TRBJ2-7|TRBD1|TRBV9
TGTGCCAGCAGCCCAAGACAGGGTTGGGACCCCTACGAGCAGTACTTC
CASSPRQGWDPYEQYF
>11|NA|TRBJ1-1|NA|TRBV19
TGTGCCAGTAACGATGTGGGAGGGGCTTTCTTT
CASNDVGGAFF
>17|once|TRBJ2-7|TRBD2|TRBV28
TGTGCCAGCAGCATTCCGACGGGGACTAGCGCAACCTACGAGCAGTACTTC
CASSIPTGTSATYEQYF
>16|NA|TRBJ2-3|NA|TRBV27
TGTGCCAGCAGCCAAATACAGGGAGGCGGTGCAGATACGCAGTATTTT
CASSQIQGGGADTQYF
>15|NA|TRBJ2-5|TRBD1|TRBV7-9
TGTGCCAGCAGCGGCCGGGACAGGGGATCGGAGACCCAGTACTTC
CASSGRDRGSETQYF
>13|NA|TRBJ2-7|NA|TRBV29-1
TGCAGCGTTTGTCCCGCTAGCTCCTACGAGCAGTACTTC
CSVCPASSYEQYF
>14|NA|TRBJ2-1|TRBD2|TRBV29-1
TGCAGCGTCGAAACTAGCGGGAGGTCTTATGAGCAGTTCTTC
CSVETSGRSYEQFF
>20|NA|TRBJ2-4|TRBD2|TRBV27
TGTGCCAGCAGGCCCGATCGGGCGGGGGGTACGTTTATAGCCAAAAACATTCAGTACTTC
CASRPDRAGGTFIAKNIQYF
>12|NA|TRBJ1-1|NA|TRBV2
TGTGCCAGCAGTCCAGGGTGGACTGAAGCTTTCTTT
CASSPGWTEAFF
>15|few|TRBJ2-7|TRBD1|TRBV2
TGTGCCAGCAGTATGGACAGGGGGCTTTCCTACGAGCAGTACTTC
CASSMDRGLSYEQYF
>13|NA|TRBJ2-5|NA|TRBV7-3
TGTGCCAGCAGCTTAGGCGGGCGGGAGACCCAGTACTTC
CASSLGGRETQYF
>13|NA|TRBJ1-2|NA|TRBV6-5
TGTGCCAGCAGTTATGGCAGCCACTATGGCTACACCTTC
CASSYGSHYGYTF
>14|NA|TRBJ2-1|NA|TRBV29-1
TGCAGCGTTGAAGATTCCGGGAAAGCCTATGAGCAGTTCTTC
CSVEDSGKAYEQFF
>16|NA|TRBJ2-2|TRBD2|TRBV9
TGTGCCAGCAGTCACCGGGAGGGGGCGAACACCGGGGAGCTGTTTTTT
CASSHREGANTGELFF
>13|NA|TRBJ2-2|NA|TRBV9
TGTGCCAGCAGCACGCAGGGGACCGGGGAGCTGTTTTTT
CASSTQGTGELFF
>16|NA|TRBJ2-2|NA|TRBV9
TGTGCCAGCAGCCACTATAGCGGAGCGAACACCGGGGAGCTGTTTTTT
CASSHYSGANTGELFF
>16|NA|TRBJ2-7|TRBD2|TRBV5-6
TGTGCCAGCAGCTTGTCAGGTTTAGCGGGAGAGGACGAGCAGTACTTC
CASSLSGLAGEDEQYF
>15|NA|TRBJ2-3|NA|TRBV27
TGTGCCAGCAGTTTAGGCCAGACAAGCACAGATACGCAGTATTTT
CASSLGQTSTDTQYF
>16|NA|TRBJ2-5|TRBD2|TRBV28
TGTGCCAGCAGTTTATGGGGACTAGCGGGAGCCGAGACCCAGTACTTC
CASSLWGLAGAETQYF
>13|NA|TRBJ1-4|NA|TRBV19
TGTGCCTCGAGAGCGCGCAGTTTCGAAAAACTGTTTTTT
CASRARSFEKLFF
>13|NA|TRBJ1-2|NA|TRBV28
TGTGCCAGCAGTTTAAGGGCGGACTATGGCTACACCTTC
CASSLRADYGYTF
>14|NA|TRBJ2-2|NA|TRBV5-1
TGCGCCAGCAGCTTGTGGCAAAACACCGGGGAGCTGTTTTTT
CASSLWQNTGELFF
>18|NA|TRBJ2-6|NA|TRBV5-4
TGTGCCAGCAGCCCAATCCCTGGGATAAGCTCTGGGGCCAACGTCCTGACTTTC
CASSPIPGISSGANVLTF
>14|NA|TRBJ2-1|NA|TRBV6-5
TGTGCCAGCAGTCCCCTGGTGGGGTACAATGAGCAGTTCTTC
CASSPLVGYNEQFF
>15|NA|TRBJ1-1|NA|TRBV6-1
TGTGCCAGCAGTGGTCTTGGGCACGCGGGCTTTGAAGCTTTCTTT
CASSGLGHAGFEAFF
>16|NA|TRBJ1-3|NA|TRBV28
TGTGCCAGCAGTCCCCGGGGAACCAGGACTGGAAACACCATATATTTT
CASSPRGTRTGNTIYF
>14|NA|TRBJ2-1|NA|TRBV6-1
TGTGCCAGCAGTGAAATATTGATTAGGAATGAGCAGTTCTTC
CASSEILIRNEQFF
>15|once|TRBJ2-1|TRBD2|TRBV5-1
TGCGCCAGCAGCTTTACTAGCGGACAGTACAATGAGCAGTTCTTC
CASSFTSGQYNEQFF
>17|NA|TRBJ2-2|TRBD1|TRBV27
TGTGCCAGCGGAAACGCCCGGGACAGGATGAACACCGGGGAGCTGTTTTTT
CASGNARDRMNTGELFF
>13|NA|TRBJ2-2|NA|TRBV28
TGTGCCAGCAGACAAAGGGGCACCGGGGAGCTGTTTTTT
CASRQRGTGELFF
>14|NA|TRBJ1-2|NA|TRBV9
TGTGCCAGCAGCGTAGGCCAGGCGAACTATGGCTACACCTTC
CASSVGQANYGYTF
>16|NA|TRBJ2-7|NA|TRBV6-5
TGTGCCAGCAGTTACTCGGGGGGTCAGCTCTCCTACGAGCAGTACTTC
CASSYSGGQLSYEQYF
>14|NA|TRBJ1-5|NA|TRBV30
TGTGCCTGGAGTGCGGGGATTGGCAATCAGCCCCAGCATTTT
CAWSAGIGNQPQHF
>13|NA|TRBJ2-7|NA|TRBV11-2
TGTGCCAGCAGCAAACACAGGGTCTACGAGCAGTACTTC
CASSKHRVYEQYF